A selection of T cell receptor beta chains follows, all from one sample in a study of tumor and adjacent non-tumor tissue in lung cancer. MiXCR was run by TCRdb on the multiplex PCR reads, yielding one entry per CDR3 protein. The repertoire holds approximately 75,000 distinct CDR3 sequences, with around 77% as singletons. The sample comprised lung tumor tissue. The receptors derive from a woman between 45 and 60 years old with non-small cell lung cancer. CDR3s include the opening cysteine and the closing phenylalanine or tryptophan. The order of the fields is D gene, V gene, clone size, J gene, CDR3 DNA, CDR3 protein. A D gene is named only where the DNA matches it firmly. Part of the rows lack a size; the others show once, few, many or a class for expanded clones.

NA	TRBV12-3/TRBV12-4	NA	TRBJ2-2	TGTGCCAGCAAAAGAGACAGAGACAGCGGGGAGCTGTTTTTT	CASKRDRDSGELFF
NA	TRBV11-2	NA	TRBJ2-7	TGTGCCAGCACCGGGACGGGGCGCACCTATGTGCAGTACTTC	CASTGTGRTYVQYF
NA	TRBV29-1	NA	TRBJ1-1	TGCTGCCTTAAACTACTCCCATGTCAAATGAACACTGAAGCTTTCTTT	CCLKLLPCQMNTEAFF
TRBD2	TRBV4-2	once	TRBJ2-2	TGCGCCAGCAGCCAAGACGTTGCCGGCGGGAGGACCGGGGAGCTGTTTTTT	CASSQDVAGGRTGELFF
NA	TRBV29-1	NA	TRBJ2-1	TGCAGCGTTGAAGATATGGAGGGTTGGGGCTCTAACAATGAGCAGTTCTTC	CSVEDMEGWGSNNEQFF
NA	TRBV10-3	many	TRBJ2-7	TGTGCCATCAGTGCGTGGACTAACTACGAGCAGTACTTC	CAISAWTNYEQYF
NA	TRBV5-4	NA	TRBJ1-6	TGTACCAGCAGCTTACAGGGCGCAGGGGAATCATCCCTCCACTTT	CTSSLQGAGESSLHF
NA	TRBV11-2	few	TRBJ2-5	TGTGCCAGCAGCATCAGCGGAGCCCCAGAGACCCATTACTTC	CASSISGAPETHYF
NA	TRBV28	many	TRBJ2-7	TGTGCCAGCAGAAAGACTGGGACCTACGAGCAGTACTTC	CASRKTGTYEQYF
NA	TRBV2	NA	TRBJ2-1	TGTGTCAGCAGTGAAGCTGAAGCGAGCTCCTACAATGAGCAGTTCTTC	CVSSEAEASSYNEQFF
NA	TRBV28	many	TRBJ1-5	TGTGCCAGCAGTCCTCTGGGGACGTTAAATCTCCAGCATTTT	CASSPLGTLNLQHF
NA	TRBV6-4	many	TRBJ2-2	TGTGCCAGCAGTAGCGGGAACACCGGGGAGCTGTTTTTT	CASSSGNTGELFF
TRBD1	TRBV10-3	NA	TRBJ1-2	TGTGCGATCAGTGACCAGGCGGCCGGGACAGGGGGTGATGGCTACACCTTC	CAISDQAAGTGGDGYTF
NA	TRBV5-4	NA	TRBJ2-7	TGTGCCAGTAGCTTGGGAGACAGAGTCTACGAGCAGTACTTC	CASSLGDRVYEQYF
NA	TRBV11-2	once	TRBJ2-1	TGTGCTAACAGCCCGTCCGACAATGTGCAGTTCTTC	CANSPSDNVQFF
NA	TRBV29-1	NA	TRBJ1-2	TGCAGCGTTGAGGCCCCCGCGGGAAAAGGGGAGAAAGGATGGGACTACACCTTC	CSVEAPAGKGEKGWDYTF
NA	TRBV11-2	NA	TRBJ2-7	TGTATCAGCAACTTGGAAACAGGAGCCGAGCAGTACTTC	CISNLETGAEQYF
NA	TRBV6-5	NA	TRBJ2-7	TGTAACAGCAGTTACGGTCGGGATCGATCGTACGAGCAGTACTTC	CNSSYGRDRSYEQYF
NA	TRBV11-2	NA	TRBJ2-7	TGTGCCGGCAGCCCCCTCGGGACTGGCATTTACGAGCAGTACTTC	CAGSPLGTGIYEQYF
NA	TRBV4-1	NA	TRBJ2-1	TGTGCCAGCAGCCAGAAGGGGGGCTCTGAGCAGTTATTC	CASSQKGGSEQLF
TRBD1	TRBV11-2	NA	TRBJ1-2	TGTGCCAGCAGCTTAGAGAGGGGGCACGGCTACACCTTC	CASSLERGHGYTF
TRBD1	TRBV4-2	NA	TRBJ1-6	TGTGCCAGCGAACCACGACAGGGAGATAATACACCCCTCCACTTT	CASEPRQGDNTPLHF
NA	TRBV28	NA	TRBJ1-5	TGTGCCAGTACTATCGCCTCCGGGGAACAGCCCCAGCATTTT	CASTIASGEQPQHF
TRBD2	TRBV4-1	NA	TRBJ2-3	TGCGCCAGCAGCCAAGAGGTAGCGGGTAGTGGCCCGGATAGGCAGTATTTT	CASSQEVAGSGPDRQYF
NA	TRBV5-4	NA	TRBJ1-1	TGTGCCAGCAGTGTGGACAGACACACTGAAGCTTTCTTT	CASSVDRHTEAFF
TRBD2	TRBV10-3	NA	TRBJ2-2	TGTGCCATCAATGCGTTAGCGGGAGACTCGAGGAAATGGGAACTGTTTTTT	CAINALAGDSRKWELFF
NA	TRBV6-6	NA	TRBJ2-3	TGTGCCAGCAGTTACTACGCGACAGGAAGCACAGATACGCAGTATTTT	CASSYYATGSTDTQYF
NA	TRBV6-5	NA	TRBJ2-1	TGTACCAGCAGTGAGCGTCACTCCTACGATGAGCAGTTCTTC	CTSSERHSYDEQFF
NA	TRBV4-1	once	TRBJ1-2	TGCGCCAGCATAGCGGGTTACCCCAACTATGGCTACACCTTC	CASIAGYPNYGYTF
NA	TRBV11-2	NA	TRBJ1-1	TGCGCCAGCAGCTTGGGACATATGAACGCTGAAGTTTTCTTT	CASSLGHMNAEVFF
NA	TRBV6-5	NA	TRBJ1-6	TGTGGCAGCAGTTACTCGAGAAGGGATTGGGAAAATTCACCCCTCCACTTT	CGSSYSRRDWENSPLHF
NA	TRBV29-1	NA	TRBJ2-7	TGTAGCGTTGAACTCGCATCACAGAAAACCTACGAGCAGTACTTC	CSVELASQKTYEQYF
NA	TRBV4-2	NA	TRBJ1-5	TGTGACAGCAACCAAGACCTCACTAGCAATCAGCCCCAACATTTT	CDSNQDLTSNQPQHF
TRBD2	TRBV6-5	NA	TRBJ2-1	TGTGCTAGCCTTGCGAGTAGCGGGCCTACTGAGCAGATCTTC	CASLASSGPTEQIF
NA	TRBV6-1	NA	TRBJ1-5	TGTACCAACAGAGACAGAAATAATCAGCCCCAGCATTTT	CTNRDRNNQPQHF
NA	TRBV6-6	many	TRBJ2-2	TGTGCCAGCCGAAGACAGAACACCGGGGAGCTGTTTTTT	CASRRQNTGELFF
NA	TRBV28	NA	TRBJ2-7	TGTGCTAGCAGCCAGCACAACTACGAGCAGTACTTC	CASSQHNYEQYF
NA	TRBV6-5	NA	TRBJ1-1	TGTGCCAGCAGTTACTATGATGGTCGGCAGGGAAACACTGGAGCTTTCTTT	CASSYYDGRQGNTGAFF
NA	TRBV6-1	many	TRBJ1-1	TGTGCCAGCTACGACAAGAGACGGAACACTGAAGCTTTCTTT	CASYDKRRNTEAFF
TRBD1	TRBV6-5	NA	TRBJ2-2	TGTGCCAGCAGGACCGGGACAGGGGAAACCGGGGAGCTGTTTTTT	CASRTGTGETGELFF
NA	TRBV12-3/TRBV12-4	NA	TRBJ2-5	TGTGCCAGTAGTGGCCCCCGGGACAAGGCGATAATAGAGACCCAGTACTTC	CASSGPRDKAIIETQYF
NA	TRBV2	NA	TRBJ2-4	TGTGCCAGCAGTGAATTTGTACTGGGCAAAAACATTCAGTACTTC	CASSEFVLGKNIQYF
NA	TRBV20-1	NA	TRBJ2-1	TGCAGTGCCGCTCCCCCTAGCTACTCCTTCAATGAGCAGTTCTTC	CSAAPPSYSFNEQFF
TRBD2	TRBV20-1	many	TRBJ2-1	TGCAGTGCCCGAAGTACTAGCGGGAGAACGGGTAATGAGCAGTTCTTC	CSARSTSGRTGNEQFF
NA	TRBV6-6	NA	TRBJ1-2	TGTGCCAGCACCATCGGGAGGGCTAACTATGGCTACATCTTC	CASTIGRANYGYIF
TRBD2	TRBV20-1	few	TRBJ2-1	TGCAGTACTAGCGCGGGACTAGGAATCCATGAGCAGTTCTTC	CSTSAGLGIHEQFF